The 30 T cell receptor beta chains below come from one sample, sequenced in a study of T cells after yellow fever vaccination. TCRdb redid the calling of the 5' RACE reads with MiXCR, one entry per CDR3 protein. The sample includes about 320,000 distinct CDR3 sequences, roughly an eighth of them seen just once. The sample here was CD4+ T cells sorted from PBMCs, taken 15 days after the yellow fever booster vaccination. All receptors come from a man between 18 and 29 years old who received the YFV17D yellow fever vaccine.

V and J are TRBV5-1 and TRBJ2-3; TRBD1 agrees at 7 bases. Germline CDR1 reads SGHRS; CDR2 reads YFSETQ. This CDR3 is built from 15 residues. After removal of 0 bases from V and 4 bases from J, the junction contained 5 bases not matched to a gene. For the CDR3, the DNA is TGCGCCAGCAGCTTGGGACAGGGAGTTGCAGATACGCAGTATTTT. The encoded protein is CASSLGQGVADTQYF. Full variable domain (outside the CDR3, taken from reference TRBV5-1 and TRBJ2-3): KAGVTQTPRYLIKTRGQQVTLSCSPISGHRSVSWYQQTPGQGLQFLFEYFSETQRNKGNFPGRFSGRQFSNSRSEMNVSTLELGDSALYLCASSLGQGVADTQYFGPGTRLTVL.

CDR3 in amino acids: CAWGMGPGYGYTF. Written as DNA, the CDR3 is TGTGCCTGGGGCATGGGGCCGGGCTATGGCTACACCTTC. The gene calls are TRBV30 and TRBJ1-2, with D perhaps matching TRBD1 (5 bases). The V and J ends lost 5 bases and 4 bases respectively, with 14 bases between them. CDR3 length: 13 residues. The V gene's germline CDR1 is GTSNPN and CDR2 SVGIG (reference sequence).

This clonotype was detected only a few times. The rearrangement uses TRBV2 and TRBJ1-2; D gene unclear. V dropped 4 bases and J dropped 2 bases, with 17 bases sitting between them. The length of the CDR3 is 16 residues. In germline, CDR1 is SNHLY, CDR2 FYNNEI. The CDR3 here is CASSGGLGITNYGYTF. The CDR3 nucleotides are TGTGCCAGCAGTGGAGGTTTAGGTATAACAAACTATGGCTACACCTTC. Full variable domain (rest looked up from reference TRBV2 and TRBJ1-2): EPEVTQTPSHQVTQMGQEVILRCVPISNHLYFYWYRQILGQKVEFLVSFYNNEISEKSEIFDDQFSVERPDGSNFTLKIRSTKLEDSAMYFCASSGGLGITNYGYTFGSGTRLTVV.

The rearrangement links TRBV5-1 to TRBJ1-4, with a weak D call TRBD1 (5 bases). CDR3 length: 16 residues. Trimming took 0 bases from V and 4 from J, leaving 13 bases between them. Per germline, CDR1 SGHRS and CDR2 YFSETQ. CDR3 coding DNA: TGCGCCAGCAGCTTGGGTGTGCAGGGTATTAATGAAAAACTGTTTTTT. Its protein is CASSLGVQGINEKLFF.

This clonotype was recorded a few times. The V gene is TRBV5-4, the J gene TRBJ2-1, with 9 bases that match TRBD1. Unmatched junction bases numbered 12, after V lost 5 bases and J lost 6 bases. The length of the CDR3 is 16 residues. CDR1 and CDR2 (germline): SGHNT, YYREEE (reference sequence). The CDR3 region has the DNA TGTGCCAGCAGTCGGGTTGCGGGACAGGGTAGCAATGAGCAGTTCTTC. This sequence encodes CASSRVAGQGSNEQFF.

This clonotype turned up a few times. The chain combines TRBV5-1 with TRBJ2-1; a possible D gene is TRBD2 (5 bases). V was cut by 4 bases and J by 4 bases, with 12 bases left in between. CDR3 size: 14 residues. From germline, CDR1 is SGHRS and CDR2 YFSETQ. The CDR3 reads CASSPEAGYNEQFF. The CDR3 nucleotides read TGCGCCAGCAGCCCGGAGGCGGGTTACAATGAGCAGTTCTTC. The full variable domain, with the rest looked up from reference TRBV5-1 and TRBJ2-1, is KAGVTQTPRYLIKTRGQQVTLSCSPISGHRSVSWYQQTPGQGLQFLFEYFSETQRNKGNFPGRFSGRQFSNSRSEMNVSTLELGDSALYLCASSPEAGYNEQFFGPGTRLTVL.

V usage is TRBV3-1 and J usage is TRBJ1-1; D perhaps matches TRBD1 (6 bases). The ends were cut back, 4 bases at V and 6 bases at J, with 24 bases in the middle. The V gene's germline CDR1 is LGHDT and CDR2 YNNKEL (reference sequence). This CDR3 contains 17 residues. CDR3 bases: TGTGCCAGCAGCCCATTCTCGGGGGCGGAACCGTCCGCTGAAGCTTTCTTT. Encoded protein: CASSPFSGAEPSAEAFF. Together with reference TRBV3-1 and TRBJ1-1, the CDR3 gives the full variable domain: DTAVSQTPKYLVTQMGNDKSIKCEQNLGHDTMYWYKQDSKKFLKIMFSYNNKELIINETVPNRFSPKSPDKAHLNLHINSLELGDSAVYFCASSPFSGAEPSAEAFFGQGTRLTVV.

This chain joins TRBV27 and TRBJ2-3; 11 bases match TRBD1. CDR1 MNHEY and CDR2 SMNVEV come from the germline V gene (reference sequence). V shed 6 bases and J 2 bases; nucleotides not matched to a gene: 4. There are 15 residues in the CDR3. The CDR3 DNA is TGTGCCAGCAGCCAGGACAGGGGGCACACAGATACGCAGTATTTT. It encodes CASSQDRGHTDTQYF.

The rearrangement joins TRBV6-6 to TRBJ2-4; TRBD2 matches 9 bases. Germline-derived CDR1 and CDR2 are MNHNY and SVGAGI (reference sequence). The CDR3 has 14 residues. After removal of 5 bases from V and 9 bases from J, the junction contained 8 bases not matched to a gene. The CDR3: CASSGLAGKSIQYF. For the CDR3, the DNA is TGTGCCAGCAGTGGCCTAGCGGGGAAGAGCATTCAGTACTTC.

This clonotype was seen a handful of times. The rearrangement uses TRBV14 and TRBJ2-2; perhaps TRBD1 as D (5 bases). The CDR3 covers 13 residues. Trimming removed 4 bases at V and 7 bases at J, with 10 bases between. Germline assignment: CDR1 SGHDN and CDR2 FVKESK. The CDR3 region is CASSRQTHGELFF. In DNA, the CDR3 is TGTGCCAGCAGCCGACAGACACACGGGGAGCTGTTTTTT.

This clonotype was seen more than once but under ten times. The V and J genes are TRBV5-5 and TRBJ1-1, with D uncertain. Germline CDR1 is SGHKS and CDR2 is YYEKEE (reference sequence). Trimming removed 6 bases at V and 1 base at J, with 10 bases between. The CDR3 is 13 residues long. This chain's CDR3 is CASINPGNTEAFF. As DNA, the CDR3 is TGTGCCAGCATCAACCCAGGGAACACTGAAGCTTTCTTT.

This clonotype has just a few counts. The chain is built from TRBV12-3 or TRBV12-4 and TRBJ2-3; D is perhaps TRBD2 (5 bases). The CDR3 sequence is 16 residues long. The ends were cut back, 1 base at V and 3 bases at J, with 14 bases in the middle. The CDR3 sequence is CASSLGMGWRTDTQYF. The CDR3 DNA reads as TGTGCCAGCAGTTTAGGTATGGGGTGGAGGACAGATACGCAGTATTTT.

This clonotype was counted at least ten times. The chain joins TRBV27 to TRBJ2-3; D not resolved. V was pared by 2 bases and J by 0 bases, with 3 bases between. Germline V lookup: CDR1 MNHEY, CDR2 SMNVEV (reference sequence). There are 13 residues in the CDR3. In DNA, the CDR3 is TGTGCCAGCAGTTTACAGAGCACAGATACGCAGTATTTT. This gives the protein CASSLQSTDTQYF.

The chain links TRBV11-2 to TRBJ2-3, with D possibly matching TRBD1 (5 bases). The CDR3 contains 12 residues. The germline V gene has CDR1 SGHAT and CDR2 FQNNGV. The V gene lost 4 bases and the J gene lost 5 bases, with 7 bases spanning the gap. In nucleotides, the CDR3 is TGTGCCAGCAGCTCCAGGGTAGATACGCAGTATTTT. Amino acids: CASSSRVDTQYF.

V gene TRBV2 combines with J gene TRBJ1-6, with a weak D call TRBD1 (5 bases). V lost 4 bases, J lost 8 bases, and 15 bases lay in between. CDR1 is SNHLY and CDR2 is FYNNEI in the germline V gene. This CDR3 is built from 15 residues. CDR3 protein: CASSALRQGDSPLHF. The CDR3 DNA sequence: TGTGCCAGCAGTGCTCTTCGCCAGGGCGATTCACCCCTCCACTTT.

This clonotype was picked up a small number of times. The rearrangement links TRBV7-8 to TRBJ2-7; D not certain. The V gene's germline CDR1 is SGHVS and CDR2 FQNEAQ. The CDR3 contains 14 residues. The V and J ends lost 1 base and 0 bases respectively, with 7 bases between them. The DNA for the CDR3 is TGTGCCAGCAGCTTAGAGCACGGCTCCTACGAGCAGTACTTC. This translates into CASSLEHGSYEQYF.

This clonotype was seen at least ten times. The rearrangement uses TRBV7-2 and TRBJ2-3, with D maybe TRBD2 (7 bases). Trimming left V 8 bases short and J 4 bases short, with 19 bases between. Germline loops: CDR1 SGHTA, CDR2 FQGNSA. The CDR3 runs to 15 residues. DNA for the CDR3: TGTGCCAGCGTCAAGGGGGGGTCCACCGCAGATACGCAGTATTTT. Residues: CASVKGGSTADTQYF. The full variable domain, its missing parts supplied by reference TRBV7-2 and TRBJ2-3, is GAGVSQSPSNKVTEKGKDVELRCDPISGHTALYWYRQSLGQGLEFLIYFQGNSAPDKSGLPSDRFSAERTGGSVSTLTIQRTQQEDSAVYLCASVKGGSTADTQYFGPGTRLTVL.

This clonotype has a handful of counts. This chain uses TRBV24-1 with TRBJ2-1; TRBD2 matches 11 bases. V shed 4 bases, J shed 9 bases, and the junction held 10 bases outside the gene matches. The CDR3 has 16 residues. Germline values: CDR1 KGHDR, CDR2 SFDVKD. CDR3 sequence: CATSDPSTSGVFEQFF. The CDR3 nucleotides are TGTGCCACCAGTGACCCTTCGACTAGCGGGGTCTTTGAGCAGTTCTTC.

V and J are TRBV19 and TRBJ1-4; 9 bases line up with TRBD1. V was pared by 6 bases and J by 7 bases, with 9 bases of the junction left unmatched. This CDR3 has 15 amino acids. Germline-derived CDR1 and CDR2 are LNHDA and SQIVND (reference sequence). The CDR3 sequence: CASSHRQGGVEKLFF. CDR3 nucleotide sequence: TGTGCCAGTAGCCACCGACAGGGGGGCGTTGAAAAACTGTTTTTT. The entire variable domain, with the rest obtained from reference TRBV19 and TRBJ1-4, is as follows: DGGITQSPKYLFRKEGQNVTLSCEQNLNHDAMYWYRQDPGQGLRLIYYSQIVNDFQKGDIAEGYSVSREKKESFPLTVTSAQKNPTAFYLCASSHRQGGVEKLFFGSGTQLSVL.

This clonotype was detected only a few times. The chain links TRBV5-6 to TRBJ2-7; tentatively, D is TRBD2 (6 bases). CDR3 length: 13 amino acids. Trimming removed 4 bases from V and 3 bases from J, with 11 bases in between. Looked up from germline, CDR1 is SGHDT and CDR2 is YYEEEE. CDR3 residues: CASSTRGGYEQYF. The DNA for the CDR3 is TGTGCCAGCAGCACCCGGGGAGGCTACGAGCAGTACTTC.

The CDR3 here is CASSQDWQASNQPQHF. CDR3 DNA sequence: TGCGCCAGCAGCCAAGATTGGCAGGCTAGCAATCAGCCCCAGCATTTT. The rearrangement uses TRBV4-3 and TRBJ1-5, with D unclear. Germline-derived CDR1 and CDR2 are LGHNA and YSLEER. The CDR3 spans 16 residues. The V end lost 0 bases, the J end lost 0 bases, and 9 bases lay between the germline ends.

This clonotype was counted ten times or more. The CDR3: CASSHYLRDRESGYTF. DNA of the CDR3: TGCGCCAGCAGCCATTACCTCCGGGACAGGGAAAGTGGCTACACCTTC. This chain connects TRBV4-1 to TRBJ1-2, with 9 bases aligning to TRBD1. This CDR3 has 16 amino acids. The V gene end was trimmed by 3 bases and the J gene end by 7 bases; junction bases not matched to a gene: 12. Germline V gene lookup returns CDR1 MGHRA and CDR2 YSYEKL.

This clonotype was picked up a small number of times. This rearrangement joins TRBV14 to TRBJ2-7; the match to TRBD1 covers 8 bases. Germline-derived CDR1 and CDR2 are SGHDN and FVKESK. With V trimmed by 3 bases and J by 3 bases, 13 bases remained unmatched. The CDR3 loop spans 17 amino acids. CDR3 sequence: CASSHRISGTGDYEQYF. Here the CDR3 DNA reads TGTGCCAGCAGCCACCGAATCTCCGGGACAGGAGACTACGAGCAGTACTTC.

This chain connects TRBV25-1 to TRBJ1-6, with D hard to call. From germline, CDR1 is MGHDK and CDR2 SYGVNS. This CDR3 has 13 amino acids. The V and J ends lost 4 bases and 4 bases respectively, with 5 bases between them. CDR3 sequence (DNA): TGTGCCAGCAGTGGGCCGTATAATTCACCCCTCCACTTT. It translates to CASSGPYNSPLHF.

This clonotype was seen a few times. V is TRBV12-3 or TRBV12-4 and J is TRBJ1-2; D is ambiguous. Trimming removed 6 bases from V and 8 bases from J, with 31 bases in between. This CDR3 is built from 18 residues. Written as DNA, the CDR3 is TGTGCCAGCAGATCAACAGATTCCGGGCTTAGCTTCATTAAGGGCTACACCTTC. Translated: CASRSTDSGLSFIKGYTF.

The gene calls are TRBV29-1 and TRBJ1-1; 8 nucleotides line up with TRBD1. From germline, CDR1 is SQVTM and CDR2 ANQGSEA. With V trimmed by 4 bases and J by 11 bases, 6 bases remained unmatched. The CDR3 contains 11 residues. The CDR3 sequence is CSVGTGIMAFF. Here the CDR3 DNA reads TGCAGCGTTGGGACAGGGATAATGGCTTTCTTT.

This clonotype was seen only a few times. In nucleotides, the CDR3 is TGCGCCAGCAGCCCGCCCCGCGGGGGCGGCGAGCAGTACTTC. Translating gives CASSPPRGGGEQYF. This chain joins TRBV4-1 and TRBJ2-7; D may be TRBD2 (7 bases). V was pared by 4 bases and J by 6 bases, with 16 bases between. The germline gives CDR1 MGHRA, CDR2 YSYEKL. CDR3 size: 14 residues.

The chain carries TRBV7-9 and TRBJ2-5; D unresolved. CDR1 and CDR2 from the germline V gene are SEHNR and FQNEAQ (reference sequence). V shed 0 bases and J shed 2 bases, with 7 bases lying between them. This CDR3 contains 14 residues. In nucleotides, the CDR3 is TGTGCCAGCAGCTTAGCCTGGGGTCAAGAGACCCAGTACTTC. This codes for CASSLAWGQETQYF.

CDR3 sequence: CASSLRAGGAYEQYF. The CDR3 nucleotides read TGTGCCAGCAGCCTACGCGCCGGGGGGGCCTACGAGCAGTACTTC. The rearrangement joins TRBV7-2 to TRBJ2-7, with 8 bases aligning to TRBD2. The CDR3 is made up of 15 amino acids. Unmatched junction bases numbered 8, after V lost 5 bases and J lost 2 bases. Germline V gene lookup returns CDR1 SGHTA and CDR2 FQGNSA. Full variable domain (remainder filled in from reference TRBV7-2 and TRBJ2-7): GAGVSQSPSNKVTEKGKDVELRCDPISGHTALYWYRQSLGQGLEFLIYFQGNSAPDKSGLPSDRFSAERTGGSVSTLTIQRTQQEDSAVYLCASSLRAGGAYEQYFGPGTRLTVT.

CDR3 in amino acids: CASSISTGELFF. The CDR3 DNA follows: TGTGCCAGTAGTATCTCCACCGGGGAGCTGTTTTTT. The gene calls are TRBV19 and TRBJ2-2, with D unresolved. The CDR3 contains 12 residues. Germline V gives CDR1 LNHDA, CDR2 SQIVND (reference sequence). The V end lost 3 bases, the J end lost 4 bases, and 3 bases lay between the germline ends.